This entry is about one T cell receptor (beta chain). The CDR3 runs 15 residues. Between the trimmed V and J ends, which lost 7 bases and 1 base, there was a span of 15 bases. Germline CDR1 LGHNT, CDR2 FRNRAP. Measured with immunoSEQ multiplex PCR; TCRdb has only the in-frame clones, and not every one. The sample has roughly 75,000 clones, around four fifths seen once. The entry originates in a study of cytomegalovirus exposure and HLA in healthy donors. The TCR was taken from a young man in good health and CMV-seronegative. Input material: PBMCs. V usage is TRBV12-5 and J usage is TRBJ2-3, with a possible D match to TRBD1 (7 bases). As DNA, the CDR3 is TGTGCTAGTGCTCCGGGAGACAGGGGCACAGATACGCAGTATTTT. This codes for CASAPGDRGTDTQYF.